These T cell receptor beta chains were read from a single sample in a study of T cell repertoires in cytomegalovirus infection. In TCRdb, the reads were re-called with MiXCR into one record per CDR3 protein. The data contain around 450,000 distinct CDR3 sequences, around 32% of them singletons. Sequenced material: PBMCs. The receptors shown here come from a human donor in good health (CMV status not recorded). Some clones in this sample may be carry-over from other donors' samples. Both conserved end residues are part of each CDR3. A D gene is named only where the DNA matches it firmly. Size is omitted from some rows. Given values are once, few, many or a class for expanded clones.

size: few; V: TRBV27; D: TRBD1; J: TRBJ1-4; CDR3: CASRSGGAGEKLFF; DNA: TGTGCCAGCAGGTCAGGGGGGGCAGGTGAAAAACTGTTTTTT
size: many; V: TRBV11-2; D: TRBD1; J: TRBJ1-6; CDR3: CASSLDRDRVSSPLHF; DNA: TGTGCCAGCAGCTTAGACCGGGACAGGGTCTCTTCACCCCTCCACTTT
size: many; V: TRBV7-2; D: .; J: TRBJ2-5; CDR3: CASSSQTDQETQYF; DNA: TGTGCCAGCAGTTCCCAGACAGACCAAGAGACCCAGTACTTC
size: .; V: TRBV11-2; D: .; J: TRBJ2-1; CDR3: CASSLRLESGWSYNEQFF; DNA: TGTGCCAGCAGCTTAAGGCTGGAATCCGGATGGTCCTACAATGAGCAGTTCTTC
size: few; V: TRBV4-1; D: TRBD2; J: TRBJ2-5; CDR3: CASSQVLAGAPETQYF; DNA: TGCGCCAGCAGCCAAGTTCTAGCGGGGGCCCCAGAGACCCAGTACTTC
size: .; V: TRBV5-5; D: TRBD2; J: TRBJ2-5; CDR3: CASSTGLAGGGETQYF; DNA: TGTGCCAGCAGCACCGGGCTAGCGGGGGGTGGAGAGACCCAGTACTTC
size: few; V: TRBV4-3; D: .; J: TRBJ2-6; CDR3: CASSRDWTGGSGANVLTF; DNA: TGCGCCAGCAGCCGAGACTGGACTGGGGGCTCTGGGGCCAACGTCCTGACTTTC
size: few; V: TRBV5-5; D: .; J: TRBJ1-5; CDR3: CASSWGAGMEPQHF; DNA: TGTGCCAGCAGCTGGGGGGCAGGGATGGAGCCCCAGCATTTT
size: .; V: TRBV12-3/TRBV12-4; D: .; J: TRBJ2-7; CDR3: CASSLGWGDEQYF; DNA: TGTGCCAGCAGTTTAGGTTGGGGGGACGAGCAGTACTTC
size: .; V: TRBV27; D: .; J: TRBJ1-6; CDR3: CASSTGGSPSSPLHF; DNA: TGTGCCAGCTCAACGGGAGGGAGCCCTTCTTCACCCCTCCACTTT
size: few; V: TRBV6-1; D: TRBD1; J: TRBJ1-2; CDR3: CASSRMDRAYGYTF; DNA: TGTGCCAGCAGTCGAATGGACAGGGCCTATGGCTACACCTTC
size: .; V: TRBV7-1; D: TRBD2; J: TRBJ2-1; CDR3: CASSRGLAARYNEQFF; DNA: TGTGCCAGCAGCAGGGGACTAGCGGCACGGTACAATGAGCAGTTCTTC
size: .; V: TRBV15; D: TRBD1; J: TRBJ1-2; CDR3: CAIPPLVDRGLYGYTF; DNA: TGTGCCATCCCCCCCCTCGTGGACAGGGGCCTATATGGCTACACCTTC
size: .; V: TRBV5-5; D: .; J: TRBJ2-1; CDR3: CASSFREKGEQFF; DNA: TGTGCCAGCAGCTTCAGGGAAAAGGGTGAGCAGTTCTTC
size: .; V: TRBV29-1; D: TRBD1; J: TRBJ1-2; CDR3: CSVETGLDYGYTF; DNA: TGCAGCGTTGAGACAGGGTTGGACTATGGCTACACCTTC
size: few; V: TRBV14; D: .; J: TRBJ1-2; CDR3: CASSQVGNYGYTF; DNA: TGTGCCAGCAGCCAAGTGGGTAACTATGGCTACACCTTC
size: few; V: TRBV6-6; D: .; J: TRBJ2-3; CDR3: CASSYAPTGTDTQYF; DNA: TGTGCCAGCAGTTACGCACCGACCGGGACAGATACGCAGTATTTT
size: .; V: TRBV20-1; D: .; J: TRBJ1-6; CDR3: CSARDVGFINSPLHF; DNA: TGCAGTGCTAGAGATGTGGGATTTATAAATTCACCCCTCCACTTT
size: once; V: TRBV24-1; D: .; J: TRBJ2-6; CDR3: CATSYPSSGANVLTF; DNA: TGTGCCACCAGTTATCCCAGCTCTGGGGCCAACGTCCTGACTTTC
size: many; V: TRBV7-2; D: .; J: TRBJ2-7; CDR3: CASSPARNYEQYF; DNA: TGTGCCAGCAGTCCCGCTAGGAACTACGAGCAGTACTTC
size: .; V: TRBV5-1; D: .; J: TRBJ2-1; CDR3: CASSLAGQAGNEQFF; DNA: TGCGCCAGCAGCTTGGCCGGTCAGGCGGGGAATGAGCAGTTCTTC
size: .; V: TRBV28; D: TRBD1; J: TRBJ2-3; CDR3: CASSLDRVGTDTQYF; DNA: TGTGCCAGCAGCTTGGACAGGGTGGGCACAGATACGCAGTATTTT
size: .; V: TRBV9; D: TRBD1; J: TRBJ2-2; CDR3: CASSGTGGGTGELFF; DNA: TGTGCCAGCAGCGGAACAGGGGGCGGCACCGGGGAGCTGTTTTTT
size: many; V: TRBV7-8; D: .; J: TRBJ1-5; CDR3: CASSSSPSGVSNQPQHF; DNA: TGTGCCAGCAGCTCCTCTCCCTCGGGGGTCAGCAATCAGCCCCAGCATTTT
size: .; V: TRBV12-3/TRBV12-4; D: .; J: TRBJ2-1; CDR3: CASSFPGVSYNEQFF; DNA: TGTGCCAGCAGTTTCCCAGGGGTCTCCTACAATGAGCAGTTCTTC
size: few; V: TRBV25-1; D: .; J: TRBJ1-5; CDR3: CASSEPGFNQPQHF; DNA: TGTGCCAGCAGTGAACCGGGATTCAATCAGCCCCAGCATTTT
size: few; V: TRBV7-9; D: .; J: TRBJ1-5; CDR3: CASSLERGSQPQHF; DNA: TGTGCCAGCAGCTTAGAGCGGGGAAGTCAGCCCCAGCATTTT
size: .; V: TRBV2; D: TRBD1; J: TRBJ1-1; CDR3: CASKGDRGAANTEALF; DNA: TGTGCCAGCAAGGGGGACAGGGGGGCGGCGAACACTGAAGCTTTATTT
size: many; V: TRBV7-8; D: .; J: TRBJ2-1; CDR3: CASSVDGRTNEQFF; DNA: TGTGCCAGCAGCGTAGACGGGCGTACGAATGAGCAGTTCTTC
size: .; V: TRBV6-2/TRBV6-3; D: TRBD2; J: TRBJ2-1; CDR3: CASSYTSGNEQFF; DNA: TGTGCCAGCAGTTATACTAGCGGCAATGAGCAGTTCTTC
size: many; V: TRBV7-9; D: .; J: TRBJ1-1; CDR3: CASSLPGGNTEAFF; DNA: TGTGCCAGCAGCTTACCCGGGGGGAACACTGAAGCTTTCTTT
size: .; V: TRBV5-6; D: .; J: TRBJ1-1; CDR3: CASTHPVNTEAFF; DNA: TGTGCCAGCACCCACCCGGTCAACACTGAAGCTTTCTTT
size: .; V: TRBV20-1; D: TRBD2; J: TRBJ2-2; CDR3: CSASTREGMKVTGELFF; DNA: TGCAGTGCTAGTACCAGGGAGGGTATGAAAGTTACCGGGGAGCTGTTTTTT
size: .; V: TRBV4-3; D: .; J: TRBJ2-7; CDR3: CASSQVPRVGEQYF; DNA: TGCGCCAGCAGCCAAGTCCCGCGGGTCGGCGAGCAGTACTTC
size: few; V: TRBV6-2/TRBV6-3; D: TRBD1; J: TRBJ2-1; CDR3: CASSLEGARQFF; DNA: TGTGCCAGCAGCCTCGAGGGGGCGAGGCAGTTCTTC
size: few; V: TRBV19; D: .; J: TRBJ2-6; CDR3: CASSAALPLSSGANVLTF; DNA: TGTGCCAGTAGTGCAGCTTTGCCTCTGTCCTCTGGGGCCAACGTCCTGACTTTC
size: few; V: TRBV4-1; D: .; J: TRBJ2-2; CDR3: CASSQVLHSYTGELFF; DNA: TGCGCCAGCAGCCAAGTGCTCCACTCTTACACCGGGGAGCTGTTTTTT
size: many; V: TRBV6-1; D: TRBD1; J: TRBJ1-1; CDR3: CASSGRAGGARNTEAFF; DNA: TGTGCCAGCAGTGGAAGGGCAGGGGGCGCGAGGAACACTGAAGCTTTCTTT
size: few; V: TRBV5-6; D: .; J: TRBJ2-7; CDR3: CASSEGRDVQYF; DNA: TGTGCCAGCAGCGAGGGACGGGACGTGCAGTACTTC
size: .; V: TRBV20-1; D: TRBD2; J: TRBJ2-5; CDR3: CSALPVGRRGGARGTQYF; DNA: TGCAGTGCCCTTCCTGTGGGAAGGCGGGGGGGCGCCCGGGGGACCCAGTACTTC
size: few; V: TRBV15; D: .; J: TRBJ1-1; CDR3: CATSRGKRGVGNTEAFF; DNA: TGTGCCACCAGCAGAGGTAAACGGGGAGTGGGAAACACTGAAGCTTTCTTT
size: .; V: TRBV24-1; D: .; J: TRBJ1-5; CDR3: CATSDLLVTDGQHF; DNA: TGTGCCACCAGTGATTTGCTTGTTACCGACGGCCAGCATTTT
size: .; V: TRBV19; D: .; J: TRBJ2-1; CDR3: CASSEGRGEIF; DNA: TGTGCCAGTAGTGAGGGCAGGGGAGAAATCTTC
size: few; V: TRBV29-1; D: TRBD1; J: TRBJ1-1; CDR3: CSVEDRTGSLTEAFF; DNA: TGCAGCGTTGAAGATCGGACAGGGAGTTTAACTGAAGCTTTCTTT
size: few; V: TRBV7-9; D: TRBD2; J: TRBJ2-1; CDR3: CASSPDGLAGGYQQFF; DNA: TGTGCCAGCAGCCCAGACGGTCTAGCGGGGGGCTACCAACAGTTCTTC
size: few; V: TRBV12-3/TRBV12-4; D: .; J: TRBJ2-5; CDR3: CASSLDAETQYF; DNA: TGTGCCAGCAGCCTGGACGCTGAGACCCAGTACTTC
size: many; V: TRBV7-2; D: .; J: TRBJ1-6; CDR3: CASSLAAAGAASNNSPLHF; DNA: TGTGCCAGCAGCTTAGCGGCGGCAGGGGCGGCCTCCAATAATTCACCCCTCCACTTT
size: .; V: TRBV7-2; D: .; J: TRBJ2-1; CDR3: CASNRRDNNEQFF; DNA: TGTGCCAGCAACCGAAGGGACAACAATGAGCAGTTCTTC
size: .; V: TRBV5-5; D: .; J: TRBJ1-1; CDR3: CASSLGFGGSGTEAFF; DNA: TGTGCCAGCAGCTTGGGATTCGGGGGATCGGGCACTGAAGCTTTCTTT
size: many; V: TRBV7-2; D: .; J: TRBJ1-3; CDR3: CASSLVGASGNTIYF; DNA: TGTGCCAGCAGCTTAGTAGGGGCCTCTGGAAACACCATATATTTT
size: .; V: TRBV11-2; D: TRBD1; J: TRBJ1-1; CDR3: CASRTGQGAEAFF; DNA: TGTGCCAGCAGAACCGGACAGGGTGCTGAAGCTTTCTTT